Shown below are 2 T cell receptor beta chains from a single sample sequenced in a study of blood T cell repertoires in COVID-19. Method: immunoSEQ multiplex PCR; TCRdb's copy keeps in-frame clones and lacks some. The sample shows about 55,000 clones, approximately 85% of them seen only once. Sequencing was done on a sample of peripheral blood. The receptors were sampled from a human donor in a cohort sampled during active COVID-19.

The V and J genes are TRBV29-1 and TRBJ2-7; the match to TRBD1 covers 9 bases. Germline V gives CDR1 SQVTM, CDR2 ANQGSEA. V was pared by 5 bases and J by 2 bases, with 7 bases of the junction left unmatched. CDR3 length: 14 residues. CDR3 in DNA: TGCAGCGTTCCCGGACAGGGGAGACCCTACGAGCAGTACTTC. Translating gives CSVPGQGRPYEQYF.

The chain combines TRBV30 with TRBJ2-1, with D possibly TRBD2 on 7 matching bases. The CDR3 runs 16 residues. Trimming took 0 bases from V and 9 from J, leaving 21 bases between them. Germline V lookup: CDR1 GTSNPN, CDR2 SVGIG (reference sequence). The CDR3 region is CAWSVGNSGRGGEQFF. CDR3 nucleotides: TGTGCCTGGAGTGTAGGGAATAGCGGAAGGGGGGGTGAGCAGTTCTTC.